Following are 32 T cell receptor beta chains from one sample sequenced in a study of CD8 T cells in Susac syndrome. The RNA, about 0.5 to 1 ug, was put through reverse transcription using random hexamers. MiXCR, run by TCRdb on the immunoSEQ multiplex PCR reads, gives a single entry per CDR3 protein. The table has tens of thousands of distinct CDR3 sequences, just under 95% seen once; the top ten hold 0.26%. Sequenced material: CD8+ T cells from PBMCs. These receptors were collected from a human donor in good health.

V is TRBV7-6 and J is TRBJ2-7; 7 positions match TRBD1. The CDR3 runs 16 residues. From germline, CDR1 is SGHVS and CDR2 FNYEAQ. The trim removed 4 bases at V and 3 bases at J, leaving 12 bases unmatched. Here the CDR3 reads CASSSRQGPMNYEQYF. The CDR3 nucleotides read TGTGCCAGCAGCTCCCGACAGGGACCCATGAACTACGAGCAGTACTTC.

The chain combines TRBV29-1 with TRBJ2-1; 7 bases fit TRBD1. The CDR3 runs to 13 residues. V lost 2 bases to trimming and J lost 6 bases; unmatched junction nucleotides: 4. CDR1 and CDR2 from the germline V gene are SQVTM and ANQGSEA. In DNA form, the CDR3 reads TGCAGCGTTGAAAGTCGACAGGGCAATGAGCAGTTCTTC. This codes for CSVESRQGNEQFF.

The CDR3, as DNA: TGTGCCACCTCCCTGGGAGGGGTGAACACCGGGGAGCTGTTTTTT. Translation: CATSLGGVNTGELFF. V gene TRBV15 combines with J gene TRBJ2-2; 7 bases line up with TRBD2. This CDR3 region has 15 residues. The V gene's germline CDR1 is LNHNV and CDR2 YYDKDF (reference sequence). Germline trimming cut 8 bases from V and 1 base from J; bases unmatched to any gene: 7. The complete variable domain, with remaining parts taken from reference TRBV15 and TRBJ2-2, reads DAMVIQNPRYQVTQFGKPVTLSCSQTLNHNVMYWYQQKSSQAPKLLFHYYDKDFNNEADTPDNFQSRRPNTSFCFLDIRSPGLGDTAMYLCATSLGGVNTGELFFGEGSRLTVL.

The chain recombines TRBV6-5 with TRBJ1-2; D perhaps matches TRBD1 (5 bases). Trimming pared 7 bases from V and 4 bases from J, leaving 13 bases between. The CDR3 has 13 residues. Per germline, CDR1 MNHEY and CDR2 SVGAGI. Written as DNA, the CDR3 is TGTGCCAGCATTGGGCAGGGAGGCTATGGCTACACCTTC. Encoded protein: CASIGQGGYGYTF.

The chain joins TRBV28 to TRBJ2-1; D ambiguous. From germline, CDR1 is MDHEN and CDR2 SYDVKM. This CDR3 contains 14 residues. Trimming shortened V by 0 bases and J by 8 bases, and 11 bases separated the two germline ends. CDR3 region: CASSLWSESYEQFF. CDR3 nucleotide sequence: TGTGCCAGCAGTTTATGGTCCGAAAGCTATGAGCAGTTCTTC.

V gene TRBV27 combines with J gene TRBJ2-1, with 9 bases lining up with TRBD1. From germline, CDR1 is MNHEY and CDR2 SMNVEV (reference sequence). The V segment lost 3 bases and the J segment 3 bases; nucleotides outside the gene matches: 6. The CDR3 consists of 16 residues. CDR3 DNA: TGTGCCAGCAGTTTGCTGAGGACAGGGGTCTACAATGAGCAGTTCTTC. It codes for CASSLLRTGVYNEQFF.

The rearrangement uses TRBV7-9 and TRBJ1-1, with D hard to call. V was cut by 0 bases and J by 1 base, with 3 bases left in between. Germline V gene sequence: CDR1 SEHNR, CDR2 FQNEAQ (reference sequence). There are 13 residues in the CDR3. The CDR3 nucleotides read TGTGCCAGCAGCTTAGCTAGGAACACTGAAGCTTTCTTT. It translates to CASSLARNTEAFF.

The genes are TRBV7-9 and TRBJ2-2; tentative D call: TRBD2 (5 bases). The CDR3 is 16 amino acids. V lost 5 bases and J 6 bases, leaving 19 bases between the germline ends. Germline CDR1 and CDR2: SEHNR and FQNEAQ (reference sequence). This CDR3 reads CASSAGLVTEAGELFF. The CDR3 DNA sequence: TGTGCCAGCAGCGCCGGGTTGGTCACGGAGGCCGGGGAGCTGTTTTTT.

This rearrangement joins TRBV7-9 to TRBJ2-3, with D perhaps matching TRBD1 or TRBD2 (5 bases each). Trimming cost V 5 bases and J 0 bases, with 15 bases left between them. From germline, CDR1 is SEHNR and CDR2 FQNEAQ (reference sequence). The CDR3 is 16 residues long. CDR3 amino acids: CASSPRDGSSTDTQYF. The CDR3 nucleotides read TGTGCCAGCAGCCCAAGGGACGGATCTAGCACAGATACGCAGTATTTT.

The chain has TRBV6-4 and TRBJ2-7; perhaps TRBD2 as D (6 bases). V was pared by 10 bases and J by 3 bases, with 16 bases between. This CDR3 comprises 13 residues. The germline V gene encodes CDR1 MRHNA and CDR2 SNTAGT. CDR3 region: CANRRGLNYEQYF. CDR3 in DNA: TGTGCCAACCGGAGGGGTCTAAACTACGAGCAGTACTTC.

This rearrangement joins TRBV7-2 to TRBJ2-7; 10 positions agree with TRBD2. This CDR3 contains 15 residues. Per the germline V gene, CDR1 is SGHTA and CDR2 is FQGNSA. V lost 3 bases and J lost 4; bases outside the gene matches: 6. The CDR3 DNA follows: TGTGCCAGCAGCTTCGGAATAGCGGGGGGATACGAGCAGTACTTC. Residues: CASSFGIAGGYEQYF.

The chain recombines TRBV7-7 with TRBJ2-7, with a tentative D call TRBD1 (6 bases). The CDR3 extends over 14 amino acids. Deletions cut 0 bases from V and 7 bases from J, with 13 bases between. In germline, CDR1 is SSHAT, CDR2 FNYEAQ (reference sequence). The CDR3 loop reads CASSLARQGYEQYF. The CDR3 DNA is TGTGCCAGCAGCTTAGCGAGGCAGGGGTATGAGCAGTACTTC.

This CDR3 reads CASPTNDRAYEQYV. The CDR3 DNA is TGTGCCAGCCCGACGAATGACAGAGCCTACGAGCAGTACGTC. The chain joins TRBV18 to TRBJ2-7, with D perhaps TRBD1 (5 bases). The CDR3 is 14 residues long. V was pared by 8 bases and J by 2 bases, with 16 bases between. Germline-derived CDR1 and CDR2 are KGHSH and LQKENI.

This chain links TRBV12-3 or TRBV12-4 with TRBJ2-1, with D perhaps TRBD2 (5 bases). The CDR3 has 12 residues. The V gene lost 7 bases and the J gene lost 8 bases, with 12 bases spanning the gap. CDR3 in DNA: TGTGCCAGCACCCCGGGGAGCGATGAGCAGTTCTTC. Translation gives CASTPGSDEQFF.

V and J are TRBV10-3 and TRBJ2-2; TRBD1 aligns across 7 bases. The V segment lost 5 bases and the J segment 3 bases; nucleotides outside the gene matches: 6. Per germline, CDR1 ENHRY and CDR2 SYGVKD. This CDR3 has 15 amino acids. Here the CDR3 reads CAISKDRADTGELFF. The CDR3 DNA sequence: TGTGCCATCAGTAAAGACAGGGCGGACACCGGGGAGCTGTTTTTT.

This CDR3 is CASSLDANTEAFF. The CDR3 nucleotides read TGTGCCAGCAGCTTAGACGCGAACACTGAAGCTTTCTTT. The rearrangement joins TRBV7-9 to TRBJ1-1, with unresolved D. Germline CDR1 is SEHNR and CDR2 is FQNEAQ (reference sequence). The CDR3 contains 13 residues. V was shortened by 1 base and J by 1 base, with 4 bases between the two germline ends.

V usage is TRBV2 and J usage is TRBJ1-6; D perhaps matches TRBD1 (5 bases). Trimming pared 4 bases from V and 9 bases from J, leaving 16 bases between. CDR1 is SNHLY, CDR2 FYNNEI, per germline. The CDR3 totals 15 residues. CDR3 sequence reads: CASSGQAARGSPLHF. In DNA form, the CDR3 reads TGTGCCAGCAGTGGTCAGGCGGCTAGGGGTTCACCCCTCCACTTT.

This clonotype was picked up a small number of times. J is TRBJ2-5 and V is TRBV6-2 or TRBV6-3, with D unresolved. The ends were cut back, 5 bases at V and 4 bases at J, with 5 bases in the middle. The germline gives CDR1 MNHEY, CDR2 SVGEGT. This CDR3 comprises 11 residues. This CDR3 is CASSGGETQYF. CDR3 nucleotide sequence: TGTGCCAGCAGTGGTGGAGAGACCCAGTACTTC.

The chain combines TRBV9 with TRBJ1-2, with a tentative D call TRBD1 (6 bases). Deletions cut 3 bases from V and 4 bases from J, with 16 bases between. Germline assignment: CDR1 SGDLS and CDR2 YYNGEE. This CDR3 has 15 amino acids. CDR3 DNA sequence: TGTGCCAGCAGCGGAGCAGGGAAGGGGGTCTATGGCTACACCTTC. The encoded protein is CASSGAGKGVYGYTF.

The CDR3 protein is CSGDRGGEQYF. CDR3 DNA sequence: TGCAGTGGGGACAGGGGTGGCGAGCAGTACTTC. This sequence joins TRBV20-1 and TRBJ2-7, with TRBD1 matching over 10 bases. Germline-derived CDR1 and CDR2 are DFQATT and SNEGSKA (reference sequence). This CDR3 contains 11 residues. The J segment lost 6 bases and the V segment lost 7 bases, leaving 3 bases of the junction unmatched.

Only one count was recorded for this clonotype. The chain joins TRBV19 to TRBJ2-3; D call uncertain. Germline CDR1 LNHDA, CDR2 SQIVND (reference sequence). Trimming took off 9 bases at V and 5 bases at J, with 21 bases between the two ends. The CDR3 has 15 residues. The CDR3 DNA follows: TGTGCCAGCGGCTCGGGCGGAGTTCCTGGAGATACGCAGTATTTT. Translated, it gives CASGSGGVPGDTQYF.

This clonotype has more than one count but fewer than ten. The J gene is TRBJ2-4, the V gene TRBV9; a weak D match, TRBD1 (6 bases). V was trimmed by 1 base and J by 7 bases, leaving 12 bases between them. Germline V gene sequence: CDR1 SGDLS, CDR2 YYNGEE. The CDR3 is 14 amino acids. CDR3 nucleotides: TGTGCCAGCAGCGTATCAGGGGTTGGGAACATTCAGTACTTC. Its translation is CASSVSGVGNIQYF. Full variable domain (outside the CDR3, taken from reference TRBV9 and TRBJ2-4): DSGVTQTPKHLITATGQRVTLRCSPRSGDLSVYWYQQSLDQGLQFLIQYYNGEERAKGNILERFSAQQFPDLHSELNLSSLELGDSALYFCASSVSGVGNIQYFGAGTRLSVL.

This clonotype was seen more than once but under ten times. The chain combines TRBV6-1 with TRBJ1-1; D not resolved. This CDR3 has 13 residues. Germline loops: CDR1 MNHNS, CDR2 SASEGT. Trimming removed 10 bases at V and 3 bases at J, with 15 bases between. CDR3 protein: CATRPEADTEAFF. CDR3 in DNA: TGTGCCACCAGACCCGAGGCGGACACTGAAGCTTTCTTT.

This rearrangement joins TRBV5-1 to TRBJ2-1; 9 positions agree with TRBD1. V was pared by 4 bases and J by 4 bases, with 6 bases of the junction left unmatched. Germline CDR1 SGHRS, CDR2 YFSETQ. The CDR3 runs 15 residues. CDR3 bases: TGCGCCAGCAGCCCGGGGGACAGGGAGTACAATGAGCAGTTCTTC. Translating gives CASSPGDREYNEQFF.

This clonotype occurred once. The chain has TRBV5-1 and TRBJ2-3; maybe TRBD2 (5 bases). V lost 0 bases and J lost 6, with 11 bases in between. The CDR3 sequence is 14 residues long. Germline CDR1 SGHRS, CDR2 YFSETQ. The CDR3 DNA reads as TGCGCCAGCAGCTTGGAGCTAGCCCCGGATACGCAGTATTTT. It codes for CASSLELAPDTQYF. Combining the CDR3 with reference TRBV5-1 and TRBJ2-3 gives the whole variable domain KAGVTQTPRYLIKTRGQQVTLSCSPISGHRSVSWYQQTPGQGLQFLFEYFSETQRNKGNFPGRFSGRQFSNSRSEMNVSTLELGDSALYLCASSLELAPDTQYFGPGTRLTVL.

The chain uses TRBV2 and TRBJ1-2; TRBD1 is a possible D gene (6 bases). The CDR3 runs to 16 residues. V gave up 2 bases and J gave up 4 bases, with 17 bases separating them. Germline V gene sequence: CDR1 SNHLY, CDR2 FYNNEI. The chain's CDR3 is CASSEPSSTGRYGYTF. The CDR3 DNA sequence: TGTGCCAGCAGTGAACCAAGTTCGACAGGACGCTATGGCTACACCTTC.

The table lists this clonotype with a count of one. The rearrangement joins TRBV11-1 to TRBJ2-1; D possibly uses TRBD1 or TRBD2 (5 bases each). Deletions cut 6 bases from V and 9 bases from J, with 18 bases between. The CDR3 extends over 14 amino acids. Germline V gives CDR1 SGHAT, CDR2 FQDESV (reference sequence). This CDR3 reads CASRIRGRWGEQFF. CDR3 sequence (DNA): TGTGCCAGCAGAATACGGGGCCGATGGGGTGAGCAGTTCTTC.

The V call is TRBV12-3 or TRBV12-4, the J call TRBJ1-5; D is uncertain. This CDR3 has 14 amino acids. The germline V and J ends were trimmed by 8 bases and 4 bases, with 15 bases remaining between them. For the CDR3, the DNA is TGTGCCAGCTGCCCCACGGACGGAAATCAGCCCCAGCATTTT. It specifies CASCPTDGNQPQHF.

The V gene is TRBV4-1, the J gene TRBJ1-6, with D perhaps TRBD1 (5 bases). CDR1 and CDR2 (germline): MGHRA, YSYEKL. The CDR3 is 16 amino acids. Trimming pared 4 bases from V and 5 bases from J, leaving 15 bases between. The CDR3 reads CASSRWDAEDNSPLHF. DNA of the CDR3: TGCGCCAGCAGCCGCTGGGACGCAGAGGATAATTCACCCCTCCACTTT.

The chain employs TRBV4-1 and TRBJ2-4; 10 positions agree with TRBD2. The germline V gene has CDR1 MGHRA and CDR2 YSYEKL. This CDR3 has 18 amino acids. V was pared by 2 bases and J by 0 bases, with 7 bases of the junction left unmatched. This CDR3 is CASSQTAGGPGAKNIQYF. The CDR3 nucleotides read TGCGCCAGCAGCCAAACAGCGGGAGGGCCAGGAGCCAAAAACATTCAGTACTTC.

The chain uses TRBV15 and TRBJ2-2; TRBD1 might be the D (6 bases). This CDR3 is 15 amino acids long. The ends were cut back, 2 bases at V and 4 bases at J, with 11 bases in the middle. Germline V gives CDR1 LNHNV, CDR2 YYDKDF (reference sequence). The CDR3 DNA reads TGTGCCACCAGCAGACGGGACACTACCACCGGGGAGCTGTTTTTT. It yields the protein CATSRRDTTTGELFF.

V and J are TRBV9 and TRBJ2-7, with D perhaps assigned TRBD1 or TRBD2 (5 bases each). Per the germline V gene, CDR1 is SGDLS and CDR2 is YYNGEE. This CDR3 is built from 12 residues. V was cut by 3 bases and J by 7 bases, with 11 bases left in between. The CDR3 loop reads CASSATGGEQYF. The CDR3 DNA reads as TGTGCCAGCAGCGCCACAGGCGGGGAGCAGTACTTC.